These T cell receptor beta chains were read from a single sample in a study of PD-1 blockade in mismatch repair-deficient tumors. Sequencing used immunoSEQ multiplex PCR; TCRdb keeps in-frame clones, though not all of them. The sample holds roughly 34,000 clones; over 80% are singletons and the top ten take under 3.5%. The source was PBMCs, collected roughly 6 weeks after starting pembrolizumab. The receptors originated from an adult with mismatch repair-deficient cancer. The CDR3 runs from the conserved cysteine through the conserved F or W. Each record gives: V gene, J gene, D gene, CDR3 protein. D genes are given only for firm matches.

TRBV11-2	TRBJ2-1	TRBD1	CASSRGQGEYNEQFF
TRBV7-2	TRBJ2-7	.	CASRPSGSAYEQYF
TRBV28	TRBJ1-1	.	CASREAGSTEAFF
TRBV11-2	TRBJ2-7	.	CASSRDRPHEQYF
TRBV11-3	TRBJ1-2	TRBD1	CASSPGGYGYTF
TRBV7-9	TRBJ2-3	.	CASSSSPDTQYF
TRBV7-3	TRBJ1-2	.	CASSLTSGTAGGYTF
TRBV9	TRBJ1-2	TRBD1	CASSGRTGGNYGYTF
TRBV30	TRBJ2-3	.	CAWSVGVHDSQYF
TRBV5-1	TRBJ2-1	.	CASSFREPYNEQFF
TRBV4-2	TRBJ2-1	TRBD2	CASSQEETSAHREFF
TRBV7-9	TRBJ1-1	.	CASSLHGNTEAFF
TRBV19	TRBJ2-7	TRBD1	CASSMAQGDYEQYF
TRBV5-6	TRBJ2-1	.	CASSFPGAYNEQFF